Listed here is a single T cell receptor (beta chain). This clonotype was recorded many times. Which antigen it targets is not known. Per-base quality was not reported, and no clone a single base away is much larger than it. This specimen's treatment or condition label, interpreted: live attenuated yellow fever vaccine strain. At each blood-draw timepoint, two biological replicates of bulk PBMCs were collected. PBMCs were isolated from peripheral blood using a standard Ficoll-Paque protocol. TriZol was used to extract RNA from bulk PBMCs, from CD4 and CD8 fractions, and from dextramer-positive and dextramer-negative fractions. These data are taken from a study of T cells after yellow fever vaccination (dated by TCRdb to between 2017 and 2020). Looking at the study overall: Libraries from fractions with low cell numbers were prepared with the SMART-Seq v4 Ultra Low Input RNA kit. The cohort comprised two healthy male donors, one aged 18 to 30 and one aged 30 to 40 years. Bulk PBMC replicates and cell subsets were isolated from blood drawn at multiple timepoints before and after both primary and secondary immunization. To follow T-cell clones before and after primary and booster YFV17D yellow fever vaccination, bulk TCR alpha and beta repertoires were sequenced over time.

The listed sequencing device is Illumina NovaSeq 6000. Synthesis of TCR cDNA relied on 5'RACE template switching, a step that introduced a universal primer site along with unique molecular identifiers. Priming of cDNA synthesis was performed from both the TCR alpha and TCR beta constant segments. Libraries were amplified in two PCR steps, with sample barcodes and sequencing adapters added in the second step. Sequencing of libraries was done on Illumina HiSeq 2500 (2x100 bp) or NovaSeq (2x150 bp). As for the original processing: Reads were demultiplexed and collapsed into UMI consensus sequences with MIGEC, and V(D)J alignment was performed with MiXCR. Using edgeR on replicate PBMC samples, clonotypes were called vaccine-responding if FDR was below 0.01 and the log2 fold change was above 5 up to day 15. CD4 or CD8 identity was assigned to each bulk clonotype according to whether the clonotype was present at higher abundance in the sequenced CD4 repertoire or the sequenced CD8 repertoire. In-frame beta chains were kept once TCRdb had trimmed the public reads at Q25 with fastp and called clones with MiXCR. Every CDR3 protein is listed once, alongside the most common genes and DNA of its rows. What appears here as the V and J calls and clone size reflects TCRdb's work, not the paper's. Present in this sample are about 260,000 distinct CDR3 sequences, about 3.5% of which were seen just once. Under 20% of the sample is held by the ten biggest clonotypes.

What the research found in general, with its limitations: Most clones expanded after primary vaccination (around 96% of CD4 and roughly 88% of CD8) were re-detected after the booster, suggesting that broad memory maintenance occurred. A small fraction of clonotypes showed up in both the CD4 and CD8 compartments, probably as a result of convergent recombination. The study included only two donors, which limits how far the findings can be generalized. The secondary T-cell response was weaker than the primary response but faster, peaking on day 5 instead of day 15. Computational filtering was required because FACS-sorted repertoires could contain abundant contaminating clonotypes from the bulk population.

The source was PBMCs, collected 15 days after the yellow fever booster vaccination. The sequence derives from a man younger than 35 who received the YFV17D yellow fever vaccine.

The CDR3 is CASSVTVYEQYF. In nucleotide form, the sequence is TGTGCCAGCAGCGTGACAGTCTACGAGCAGTACTTC. This sequence uses TRBV13 and TRBJ2-7; TRBD1 is perhaps the D gene, given 5 matching bases. Trimming at the junction amounts to 5 bases on V and 3 bases on J, and the germline ends lie 8 bases apart. CDR1 is given as PRHDT and CDR2 as FYEKMQ, both from the germline V gene (reference sequence). CDR3 length: 12 amino acids, cysteine to phenylalanine. The kept DNA is CDR3 alone, 36 bases in frame from the first base. Beyond the CDR3, the reference TRBV13 and TRBJ2-7 genes provide the residues; the full variable domain reads: AAGVIQSPRHLIKEKRETATLKCYPIPRHDTVYWYQQGPGQDPQFLISFYEKMQSDKGSIPDRFSAQQFSDYHSELNMSSLELGDSALYFCASSVTVYEQYFGPGTRLTVT.